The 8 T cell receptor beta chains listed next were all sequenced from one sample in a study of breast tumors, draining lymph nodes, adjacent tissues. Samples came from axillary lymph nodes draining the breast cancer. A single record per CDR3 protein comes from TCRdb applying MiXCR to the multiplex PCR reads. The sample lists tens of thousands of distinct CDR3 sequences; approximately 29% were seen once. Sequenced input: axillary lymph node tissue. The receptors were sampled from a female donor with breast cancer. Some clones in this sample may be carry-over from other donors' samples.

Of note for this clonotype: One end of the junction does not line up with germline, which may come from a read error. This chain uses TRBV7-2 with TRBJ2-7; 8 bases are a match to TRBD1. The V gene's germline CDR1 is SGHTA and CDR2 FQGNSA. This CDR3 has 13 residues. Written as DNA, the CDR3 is TGCGCCGGCAGCTTAACAGGGGGTCGGGAGCAGTACTTC. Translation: CAGSLTGGREQYF. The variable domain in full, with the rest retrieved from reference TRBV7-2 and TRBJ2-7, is GAGVSQSPSNKVTEKGKDVELRCDPISGHTALYWYRQSLGQGLEFLIYFQGNSAPDKSGLPSDRFSAERTGGSVSTLTIQRTQQEDSAVYLCAGSLTGGREQYFGPGTRLTVT.

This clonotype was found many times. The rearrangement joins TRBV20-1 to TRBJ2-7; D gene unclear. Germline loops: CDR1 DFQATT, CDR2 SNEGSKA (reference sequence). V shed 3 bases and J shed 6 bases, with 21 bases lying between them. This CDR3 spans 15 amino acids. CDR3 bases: TGCAGTGCTAGTGCCGTGGTGGGGTGGTCGTCCGAGCAGTACTTC. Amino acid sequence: CSASAVVGWSSEQYF.

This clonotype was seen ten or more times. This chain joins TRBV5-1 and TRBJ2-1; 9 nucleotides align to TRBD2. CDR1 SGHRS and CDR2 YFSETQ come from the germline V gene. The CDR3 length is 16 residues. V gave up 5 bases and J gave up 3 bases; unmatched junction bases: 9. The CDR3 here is CASRPSSGDIYNEQFF. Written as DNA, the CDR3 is TGCGCCAGCAGGCCTTCTAGCGGGGACATCTACAATGAGCAGTTCTTC.

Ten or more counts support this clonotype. The CDR3 here is CATSRDFLEQFF. The CDR3 bases are TGTGCCACCAGCAGAGATTTCCTTGAGCAGTTCTTC. The rearrangement joins TRBV15 to TRBJ2-1; D not certain. Deletions cut 0 bases from V and 9 bases from J, with 6 bases between. CDR3 length: 12 amino acids. Germline V gives CDR1 LNHNV, CDR2 YYDKDF (reference sequence).

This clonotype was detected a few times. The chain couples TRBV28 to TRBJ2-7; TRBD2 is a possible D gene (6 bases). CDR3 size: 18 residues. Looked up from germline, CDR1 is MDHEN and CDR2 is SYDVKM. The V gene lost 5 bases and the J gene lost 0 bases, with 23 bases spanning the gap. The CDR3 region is CASSGFGGSPGYSYEQYF. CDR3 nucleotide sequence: TGTGCCAGCAGTGGTTTTGGGGGGAGCCCCGGGTACTCCTACGAGCAGTACTTC.

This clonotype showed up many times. The CDR3 DNA sequence: TGTGCCAGCAGTTATCTCGACGGGGGGAAGTACGAGCAGTACTTC. This sequence encodes CASSYLDGGKYEQYF. The gene calls are TRBV28 and TRBJ2-7, with TRBD2 matching 7 bases. The CDR3 length is 15 residues. The germline gives CDR1 MDHEN, CDR2 SYDVKM. Unmatched junction bases numbered 10, after V lost 4 bases and J lost 4 bases.

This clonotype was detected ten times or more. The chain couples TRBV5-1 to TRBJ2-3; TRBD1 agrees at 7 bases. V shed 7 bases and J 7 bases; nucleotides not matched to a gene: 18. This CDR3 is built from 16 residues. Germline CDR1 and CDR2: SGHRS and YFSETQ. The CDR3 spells CASGVSRDSPTNTQYF. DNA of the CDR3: TGCGCCAGCGGTGTTTCTCGGGACAGCCCGACAAATACGCAGTATTTT.

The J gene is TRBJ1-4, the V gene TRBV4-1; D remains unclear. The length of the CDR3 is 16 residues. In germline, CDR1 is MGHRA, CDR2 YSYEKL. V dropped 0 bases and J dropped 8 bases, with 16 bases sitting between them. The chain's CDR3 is CASSQDLAVQLEKLFF. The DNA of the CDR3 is TGCGCCAGCAGCCAAGATCTGGCAGTTCAGCTCGAAAAACTGTTTTTT.